The 20 T cell receptor beta chains given below trace back to one sample, sequenced in a study of graft-versus-host responses after intestinal transplantation. These receptors are not linked to any known antigen. TCRdb's copy holds only in-frame clones and misses some; the assay was immunoSEQ multiplex PCR. The sample includes about 78,000 clones, 90% of them seen just once. This specimen was unstimulated CD8+ T cells sorted from spleen or lymph node cells, taken before transplant. The receptors stem from a human donor who was the organ donor for an intestinal transplant.

The chain combines TRBV5-4 with TRBJ2-1, with TRBD2 matching over 10 bases. The CDR3 sequence is 16 residues long. Germline loops: CDR1 SGHNT, CDR2 YYREEE (reference sequence). Trimming removed 0 bases from V and 9 bases from J; junction bases left unmatched: 9. CDR3 in DNA: TGTGCCAGCAGCTTGGGCAGCGGGGGGGCAGTAGTTGAGCAGTTCTTC. Protein sequence: CASSLGSGGAVVEQFF.

This clone has a single count. The chain recombines TRBV11-2 with TRBJ2-1; D gene uncertain. CDR1 and CDR2 from the germline V gene are SGHAT and FQNNGV. V dropped 2 bases and J dropped 3 bases, with 8 bases sitting between them. There are 14 residues in the CDR3. The CDR3 DNA is TGTGCCAGCAGCTTAATCGACTTCTACAATGAGCAGTTCTTC. Translated: CASSLIDFYNEQFF.

J is TRBJ1-6 and V is TRBV5-1; a weak D match, TRBD1 (5 bases). In germline, CDR1 is SGHRS, CDR2 YFSETQ. The CDR3 is 20 amino acids. Deletions cut 2 bases from V and 0 bases from J, with 21 bases between. CDR3 protein: CASSFFVRVKWTSYNSPLHF. As DNA, the CDR3 is TGCGCCAGCAGCTTCTTCGTCAGGGTAAAATGGACCTCCTATAATTCACCCCTCCACTTT.

This chain uses TRBV20-1 with TRBJ2-1; D call uncertain. Germline assignment: CDR1 DFQATT and CDR2 SNEGSKA (reference sequence). Between the trimmed V and J ends, which lost 7 bases and 8 bases, there was a span of 12 bases. This CDR3 has 11 amino acids. The CDR3 sequence is CSGVFWHEQFF. The CDR3 DNA reads TGCAGTGGTGTCTTCTGGCATGAGCAGTTCTTC.

Note on this clone: One end of the junction varies from germline; a read error may be responsible. J is TRBJ1-4 and V is TRBV7-7; 8 bases align to TRBD1. The germline gives CDR1 SSHAT, CDR2 FNYEAQ (reference sequence). This CDR3 spans 16 amino acids. The CDR3 loop reads CASSLASRTGYEKLFF. CDR3 coding DNA: TGTGCTAGCAGCTTAGCGTCCCGGACAGGGTACGAAAAACTGTTTTTT.

This clone was recorded a few times. The CDR3 region is CASSFIGTDNYGYTF. DNA of the CDR3: TGTGCCAGCAGTTTTATTGGGACAGACAACTATGGCTACACCTTC. The rearrangement uses TRBV28 and TRBJ1-2, with TRBD1 identical over 7 bases. The CDR3 spans 15 residues. The germline V gene encodes CDR1 MDHEN and CDR2 SYDVKM. V shed 3 bases and J 2 bases; nucleotides not matched to a gene: 6.

The chain recombines TRBV27 with TRBJ2-1; TRBD2 matches at 12 bases. This CDR3 is 15 amino acids long. The germline gives CDR1 MNHEY, CDR2 SMNVEV (reference sequence). V was clipped by 2 bases and J by 7 bases; unmatched bases: 3. CDR3 coding DNA: TGTGCCAGCAGTTTAGGGACTAGCGGGTCGAATGAGCAGTTCTTC. Encoded protein: CASSLGTSGSNEQFF.

This clone has a handful of counts. The chain combines TRBV6-1 with TRBJ2-7, with D perhaps TRBD1 (5 bases). Germline V lookup: CDR1 MNHNS, CDR2 SASEGT. The CDR3 extends over 15 amino acids. Trimming stripped 2 bases from V and 2 bases from J, with 13 bases between. The CDR3 protein is CASSEITTGAYEQYV. The CDR3 DNA sequence: TGTGCCAGCAGTGAAATCACCACAGGAGCCTACGAGCAGTACGTC.

The gene calls are TRBV29-1 and TRBJ1-4; 7 positions match TRBD1. V lost 6 bases to trimming and J lost 8 bases; unmatched junction nucleotides: 3. The CDR3 spans 11 residues. Germline CDR1 and CDR2: SQVTM and ANQGSEA. CDR3 nucleotides: TGCAGCGTCTGGACAGGCGAAAAACTGTTTTTT. Encoded protein: CSVWTGEKLFF.

J is TRBJ1-2 and V is TRBV29-1, with a possible D match to TRBD1 (6 bases). The ends were cut back, 7 bases at V and 4 bases at J, with 19 bases in the middle. CDR3 length equals 14 residues. The V gene's germline CDR1 is SQVTM and CDR2 ANQGSEA. The CDR3 reads CSGVGGTKSYGYTF. The CDR3 DNA reads as TGCAGCGGTGTAGGGGGTACAAAAAGCTATGGCTACACCTTC.

The chain links TRBV5-6 to TRBJ1-2; 8 nucleotides line up with TRBD1. CDR1 is SGHDT and CDR2 is YYEEEE in the germline V gene. The V gene end was trimmed by 5 bases and the J gene end by 8 bases; junction bases not matched to a gene: 11. The CDR3 is 14 residues long. The CDR3 DNA follows: TGTGCCAGCAGTTTAACCGGGACAGGTGGCGGCTACACCTTC. Translating gives CASSLTGTGGGYTF.

This clone is a singleton in its sample. The genes are TRBV10-3 and TRBJ1-5, with D possibly being TRBD1 (5 bases). V dropped 3 bases and J dropped 3 bases, with 9 bases sitting between them. The CDR3 contains 14 residues. In germline, CDR1 is ENHRY, CDR2 SYGVKD. Written as DNA, the CDR3 is TGTGCCATCAGTGACAGCAGGGACAATCAGCCCCAGCATTTT. Translated, it gives CAISDSRDNQPQHF.

The chain's CDR3 is CASSGSRDRASTDTQYF. Here the CDR3 DNA reads TGTGCCAGCAGTGGGAGCCGGGACAGGGCTAGCACAGATACGCAGTATTTT. V is TRBV2 and J is TRBJ2-3, with 9 bases fitting TRBD1. CDR3 length: 17 residues. Germline CDR1 and CDR2: SNHLY and FYNNEI. The trim removed 4 bases at V and 0 bases at J, leaving 8 bases unmatched. Variable domain in full (rest from reference TRBV2 and TRBJ2-3): EPEVTQTPSHQVTQMGQEVILRCVPISNHLYFYWYRQILGQKVEFLVSFYNNEISEKSEIFDDQFSVERPDGSNFTLKIRSTKLEDSAMYFCASSGSRDRASTDTQYFGPGTRLTVL.

This chain connects TRBV19 to TRBJ2-1; 15 bases fit TRBD2. Germline CDR1 is LNHDA and CDR2 is SQIVND (reference sequence). The CDR3 has 17 residues. With 4 bases clipped from V and 7 bases from J, the junction kept 8 bases outside the gene matches. The CDR3 here is CASSRTSGGELGNEQFF. The CDR3 DNA sequence: TGTGCCAGTAGTAGGACTAGCGGGGGGGAACTCGGGAATGAGCAGTTCTTC.

This chain links TRBV4-2 with TRBJ2-2; D not certain. This CDR3 is built from 13 residues. Germline assignment: CDR1 LGHNA and CDR2 YNFKEQ. The ends were cut back, 2 bases at V and 6 bases at J, with 7 bases in the middle. CDR3 DNA: TGTGCCAGCAGCCAATACCTATCCGGGGAGCTGTTTTTT. Encoded protein: CASSQYLSGELFF.

This clone was recorded a few times. V usage is TRBV13 and J usage is TRBJ2-5; TRBD2 aligns across 14 bases. V was pared by 3 bases and J by 5 bases, with 11 bases of the junction left unmatched. CDR1 is PRHDT, CDR2 FYEKMQ, per germline (reference sequence). The CDR3 is 18 residues long. The CDR3, as DNA: TGTGCCAGCAGCTTGTGGGGGACTAGCGGGGGCAGGAGGGAGACCCAGTACTTC. It specifies CASSLWGTSGGRRETQYF.

The chain combines TRBV2 with TRBJ1-2, with TRBD1 identical over 8 bases. The CDR3 sequence is 17 residues long. V lost 5 bases, J lost 6 bases, and 17 bases stayed unmatched. Germline V gene sequence: CDR1 SNHLY, CDR2 FYNNEI. The CDR3 sequence is CASSIKRFRGPGDGYTF. In DNA, the CDR3 is TGTGCCAGCAGTATTAAAAGATTCAGGGGGCCCGGGGATGGCTACACCTTC.

This sequence joins TRBV25-1 and TRBJ1-5, with a possible D match to TRBD1 (5 bases). The V gene lost 5 bases and the J gene lost 1 base, with 6 bases spanning the gap. The CDR3 covers 13 residues. Per the germline V gene, CDR1 is MGHDK and CDR2 is SYGVNS. The CDR3 sequence: CASSSGSNQPQHF. In DNA form, the CDR3 reads TGTGCCAGCAGTTCAGGGAGCAATCAGCCCCAGCATTTT.

The gene calls are TRBV4-2 and TRBJ1-1; D perhaps matches TRBD1 (5 bases). V was shortened by 0 bases and J by 1 base, with 9 bases between the two germline ends. Germline assignment: CDR1 LGHNA and CDR2 YNFKEQ. The CDR3 runs 15 residues. CDR3 residues: CASSQDGGWNTEAFF. The CDR3 DNA follows: TGTGCCAGCAGCCAAGACGGGGGATGGAACACTGAAGCTTTCTTT.

This chain connects TRBV6-5 to TRBJ1-4, with 9 bases identical to TRBD1. V shed 4 bases, J shed 6 bases, and the junction held 3 bases outside the gene matches. CDR3 length: 14 residues. CDR1 MNHEY and CDR2 SVGAGI come from the germline V gene. The DNA for the CDR3 is TGTGCCAGCAGTTTACAGGGGGCGGATGAAAAACTGTTTTTT. It specifies CASSLQGADEKLFF.